The 19 T cell receptor beta chains listed next were all sequenced from one sample in a study of CD8 T cells in ankylosing spondylitis. Broader study findings: Blood of patients with ankylosing spondylitis appeared to be characterized by a TCR beta motif of about eight highly homologous variants.

Using its own MiXCR run on the 5' RACE reads, TCRdb lists one record per CDR3 protein. The sample lists around 490,000 distinct CDR3 sequences, roughly 5.2% seen once, with around 3.6% in the top ten. No antigens are known for them. Sequences were obtained from blood, either unsorted or a sorted T cell fraction (not recorded which). The receptors were sampled from a male donor with ankylosing spondylitis.

This clonotype was observed at least ten times. This sequence joins TRBV27 and TRBJ2-7, with 10 bases aligning to TRBD1. The CDR3 totals 14 residues. Germline lookup yields CDR1 MNHEY and CDR2 SMNVEV (reference sequence). Germline trimming cut 3 bases from V and 6 bases from J; bases unmatched to any gene: 5. In DNA form, the CDR3 reads TGTGCCAGCAGTTTTCGGACAGGGGGATTCGAGCAGTACTTC. The encoded protein is CASSFRTGGFEQYF.

This clonotype showed up many times. CDR3 in amino acids: CASNRDPNSYEQYF. CDR3 sequence (DNA): TGTGCCAGCAACCGGGATCCCAACTCCTACGAGCAGTACTTC. The rearrangement joins TRBV9 to TRBJ2-7; possible D gene TRBD2, 5 bases. Looked up from germline, CDR1 is SGDLS and CDR2 is YYNGEE. The CDR3 runs to 14 residues. V lost 6 bases and J lost 0, with 13 bases in between. The variable domain in full, with the rest retrieved from reference TRBV9 and TRBJ2-7, is DSGVTQTPKHLITATGQRVTLRCSPRSGDLSVYWYQQSLDQGLQFLIQYYNGEERAKGNILERFSAQQFPDLHSELNLSSLELGDSALYFCASNRDPNSYEQYFGPGTRLTVT.

This clonotype has more than one count but fewer than ten. In DNA, the CDR3 is TGTGCCAGCAGTTACTCCTGGGAGGCAGGAGAGACCCAGTACTTC. Translation gives CASSYSWEAGETQYF. The chain joins TRBV6-5 to TRBJ2-5; D is perhaps TRBD2 (6 bases). The ends were cut back, 0 bases at V and 4 bases at J, with 12 bases in the middle. The CDR3 covers 15 residues. Germline CDR1 is MNHEY and CDR2 is SVGAGI.

In this sample, this clonotype turned up many times. The chain combines TRBV4-3 with TRBJ2-3, with D perhaps matching TRBD1 (5 bases). Trimming cost V 4 bases and J 0 bases, with 11 bases left between them. The length of the CDR3 is 15 residues. Looked up from germline, CDR1 is LGHNA and CDR2 is YSLEER. The CDR3 region has the DNA TGCGCCAGCAGCCTACAGGCCTTTAGCACAGATACGCAGTATTTT. It encodes CASSLQAFSTDTQYF.

This clonotype has at least ten counts. The rearrangement joins TRBV6-2 or TRBV6-3 to TRBJ1-4; no firm D call. This CDR3 region has 15 residues. Germline CDR1 reads MNHEY; CDR2 reads SVGEGT. The V gene lost 4 bases and the J gene lost 5 bases, with 14 bases spanning the gap. CDR3 in amino acids: CASSFPGRRNEKLFF. Here the CDR3 DNA reads TGTGCCAGCAGTTTTCCGGGCCGGAGGAATGAAAAACTGTTTTTT.

There are a few counts of this clonotype. The chain uses TRBV11-2 and TRBJ2-5; TRBD1 might be the D (6 bases). Looked up from germline, CDR1 is SGHAT and CDR2 is FQNNGV. The CDR3 contains 12 residues. The germline V and J ends were trimmed by 1 base and 7 bases, with 7 bases remaining between them. The CDR3 sequence is CASSLGGPTQYF. The CDR3, as DNA: TGTGCCAGCAGCTTAGGGGGGCCGACCCAGTACTTC.

This clonotype occurred many times. The rearrangement uses TRBV12-3 or TRBV12-4 and TRBJ1-4; 8 bases are a match to TRBD1. CDR3 length: 15 residues. V lost 6 bases to trimming and J lost 2 bases; unmatched junction nucleotides: 5. The CDR3 is CASRPDRGTNEKLFF. The CDR3 DNA is TGTGCCAGCAGGCCCGACAGGGGCACTAATGAAAAACTGTTTTTT.

J is TRBJ2-7 and V is TRBV5-1, with D possibly being TRBD1 or TRBD2 (5 bases each). Germline CDR1 is SGHRS and CDR2 is YFSETQ. This CDR3 comprises 12 residues. V was pared by 5 bases and J by 6 bases, with 12 bases between. The chain's CDR3 is CASSWGNGEQYF. The CDR3 coding sequence is TGCGCCAGCAGTTGGGGGAATGGCGAGCAGTACTTC.

In this sample, this clonotype turned up many times. The chain has TRBV6-5 and TRBJ2-7; D not resolved. V was pared by 2 bases and J by 1 base, with 6 bases between. Germline CDR1 and CDR2: MNHEY and SVGAGI. The CDR3 is 13 amino acids. The chain's CDR3 is CASSYEQSYEQYF. CDR3 nucleotide sequence: TGTGCCAGCAGTTACGAACAGTCCTACGAGCAGTACTTC.

This clonotype occurred many times. V and J are TRBV5-6 and TRBJ1-5; D is unresolved. Trimming pared 1 base from V and 6 bases from J, leaving 11 bases between. Germline CDR1 SGHDT, CDR2 YYEEEE. The CDR3 extends over 14 amino acids. As DNA, the CDR3 is TGTGCCAGCAGCTTGTCCGGCTTGTTTCAGCCCCAGCATTTT. It encodes CASSLSGLFQPQHF.

This clonotype has more than one count but fewer than ten. The V gene is TRBV6-1, the J gene TRBJ2-1, with 8 bases aligning to TRBD1. The germline V gene has CDR1 MNHNS and CDR2 SASEGT. The CDR3 runs 17 residues. The V and J ends lost 7 bases and 5 bases, in that order; junction bases with no gene match: 16. The CDR3 here is CASTYETGTGPDNEQFF. The CDR3, as DNA: TGTGCCAGCACCTATGAAACCGGGACAGGACCGGACAATGAGCAGTTCTTC.

This clonotype was counted many times. V is TRBV4-3 and J is TRBJ2-1, with no clear D. The CDR3 loop spans 16 amino acids. Germline values: CDR1 LGHNA, CDR2 YSLEER. Trimming removed 1 base at V and 2 bases at J, with 12 bases between. CDR3 nucleotides: TGCGCCAGCAGCCAAGGGGCGAGTCCCGCCTACAATGAGCAGTTCTTC. Translating it yields CASSQGASPAYNEQFF.

This chain links TRBV10-3 with TRBJ2-3; D might be TRBD2 (6 bases). CDR1 and CDR2 (germline): ENHRY, SYGVKD. V gave up 10 bases and J gave up 1 base, with 15 bases separating them. This CDR3 spans 14 amino acids. CDR3 sequence reads: CATGSSAGTDTQYF. The CDR3, as DNA: TGTGCCACGGGGTCTAGCGCCGGCACAGATACGCAGTATTTT.

This clonotype was counted many times. The chain has TRBV4-3 and TRBJ1-6; D call uncertain. V was shortened by 3 bases and J by 10 bases, with 10 bases between the two germline ends. CDR3 length: 13 residues. Germline V lookup: CDR1 LGHNA, CDR2 YSLEER. CDR3 bases: TGCGCCAGCAGCCAGAGGCGGGAATCACCCCTCCACTTT. It yields the protein CASSQRRESPLHF.

The table lists this clonotype with many counts. The V gene is TRBV7-2, the J gene TRBJ1-5; 8 bases fit TRBD1. The CDR3 is 17 amino acids. Losses at the gene ends were 1 base for V and 5 bases for J; bases not matched to a gene: 10. CDR1 and CDR2 (germline): SGHTA, FQGNSA. CDR3 sequence reads: CASSLGFGRGRDQPQHF. CDR3 DNA: TGTGCCAGCAGCTTAGGGTTTGGCAGGGGGCGCGATCAGCCCCAGCATTTT. The entire variable domain, with the rest obtained from reference TRBV7-2 and TRBJ1-5, is as follows: GAGVSQSPSNKVTEKGKDVELRCDPISGHTALYWYRQSLGQGLEFLIYFQGNSAPDKSGLPSDRFSAERTGGSVSTLTIQRTQQEDSAVYLCASSLGFGRGRDQPQHFGDGTRLSIL.

The sample holds many counts of this clonotype. The chain uses TRBV11-2 and TRBJ2-3, with a possible D match to TRBD1 (5 bases). The V end was cut by 0 bases, the J end by 6 bases, with 16 bases between. Looked up from germline, CDR1 is SGHAT and CDR2 is FQNNGV. This CDR3 has 16 residues. CDR3 nucleotides: TGTGCCAGCAGCTTAGATCTTAATCGTGGGGCCGATACGCAGTATTTT. Its protein product is CASSLDLNRGADTQYF.

This clonotype has at least ten counts. The chain joins TRBV6-5 to TRBJ1-5; D is possibly TRBD1 (6 bases). V lost 4 bases to trimming and J lost 3 bases, with 19 bases between them. CDR1 MNHEY and CDR2 SVGAGI come from the germline V gene. CDR3 length: 17 residues. This CDR3 is CASSLGAGGGPNQPQHF. In DNA form, the CDR3 reads TGTGCCAGCAGTTTGGGAGCGGGAGGGGGACCCAATCAGCCCCAGCATTTT.

In this sample, this clonotype turned up many times. V is TRBV5-6 and J is TRBJ1-1, with no clear D. Looked up from germline, CDR1 is SGHDT and CDR2 is YYEEEE. Deletions cut 0 bases from V and 3 bases from J, with 6 bases between. The CDR3 covers 13 residues. Here the CDR3 reads CASSLVWDTEAFF. Here the CDR3 DNA reads TGTGCCAGCAGCTTGGTATGGGACACTGAAGCTTTCTTT.

There are many counts of this clonotype. This chain links TRBV29-1 with TRBJ2-3; D is perhaps TRBD2 (6 bases). The length of the CDR3 is 15 residues. V was shortened by 1 base and J by 2 bases, with 13 bases between the two germline ends. Germline CDR1 reads SQVTM; CDR2 reads ANQGSEA. In nucleotides, the CDR3 is TGCAGCGTTGAAGGGAGGCGGGGAAACACAGATACGCAGTATTTT. Its protein is CSVEGRRGNTDTQYF.